This paragraph reports one T cell receptor beta chain. As originally analysed: Quantification of nucleated cells was approximated via reference gene primer amplification. The method was immunoSEQ multiplex PCR; TCRdb's version includes in-frame clones alone and lacks a portion of them. D and trimming come from the DNA, and the V and J calls and clone size come from that table. Among around 180,000 clones listed, about 88% were seen once. The data are from a study of blood T cell repertoires in COVID-19. Participants spanned ages about 18 to 100 years and resided in some 22 US areas. Participant-reported clinical history was the basis for cohort assignment. Germline lookup yields CDR1 SGHRS and CDR2 YFSETQ. The V segment lost 2 bases and the J segment 2 bases; nucleotides outside the gene matches: 5. This CDR3 has 17 residues.

Sequences were obtained from PBMCs or T cells enriched from blood (not recorded which). The receptor was derived from a woman between 35 and 50 years old with acute COVID-19. The chain uses TRBV5-1 and TRBJ2-3; TRBD2 aligns across 13 bases. CDR3 amino acids: CASSLRLAGGNTDTQYF. The CDR3 nucleotides read TGCGCCAGCAGCTTAAGACTAGCGGGGGGAAACACAGATACGCAGTATTTT.